Presented here are 26 T cell receptor beta chains from one specimen sequenced in a study of cytomegalovirus exposure and HLA in healthy donors. It was with 60 Vbeta and 13 Jbeta primers that the PCR ran. TCRdb keeps only in-frame clones here, not all; method: immunoSEQ multiplex PCR. This table holds some 150,000 clones, approximately 79% found once. Sequenced: PBMCs. These receptors all stem from a man younger than 35 in good health and CMV-seropositive.

This rearrangement joins TRBV19 to TRBJ2-5; no reliable D call. There are 14 residues in the CDR3. Deletions cut 4 bases from V and 5 bases from J, with 14 bases between. From germline, CDR1 is LNHDA and CDR2 SQIVND (reference sequence). The CDR3 DNA follows: TGTGCCAGTAGTACCTCTGGAGCCGCGGAGACCCAGTACTTC. Translating it yields CASSTSGAAETQYF.

This chain uses TRBV28 with TRBJ1-5; tentatively, D is TRBD1 (6 bases). CDR3 size: 13 residues. Germline V gives CDR1 MDHEN, CDR2 SYDVKM. The V end lost 8 bases, the J end lost 0 bases, and 8 bases lay between the germline ends. The CDR3 sequence: CASGGYSNQPQHF. The CDR3 DNA reads TGTGCCAGCGGGGGCTATAGCAATCAGCCCCAGCATTTT.

The DNA for the CDR3 is TGTGCCAGCAGCCAAGGATTAGGAGGCTCCTACAATGAGCAGTTCTTC. Its translation: CASSQGLGGSYNEQFF. The V and J genes are TRBV4-2 and TRBJ2-1, with TRBD2 as a possible D gene (5 bases). Germline-derived CDR1 and CDR2 are LGHNA and YNFKEQ. This CDR3 has 16 residues. V was clipped by 1 base and J by 0 bases, with 10 bases between them.

About this clone: A much larger clone is a single base away; this may be a read error. The V gene is TRBV5-6, the J gene TRBJ1-5; D is ambiguous. Per the germline V gene, CDR1 is SGHDT and CDR2 is YYEEEE. V lost 0 bases and J lost 4, with 5 bases in between. The CDR3 has 13 amino acids. CDR3 coding DNA: TGTGCCAGCAGCTTGGGGCCGAATCAGCCCCAGCATTTT. This sequence encodes CASSLGPNQPQHF.

The rearrangement uses TRBV5-1 and TRBJ1-2; possibly TRBD1 for D (6 bases). The CDR3 is 14 residues long. Trimming cost V 1 base and J 5 bases, with 12 bases left between them. CDR1 and CDR2 from the germline V gene are SGHRS and YFSETQ. The CDR3 DNA reads TGCGCCAGCAGCTTGCAGGGGACGAGATATGGCTACACCTTC. This translates into CASSLQGTRYGYTF. The whole variable domain, remainder taken from reference TRBV5-1 and TRBJ1-2, is KAGVTQTPRYLIKTRGQQVTLSCSPISGHRSVSWYQQTPGQGLQFLFEYFSETQRNKGNFPGRFSGRQFSNSRSEMNVSTLELGDSALYLCASSLQGTRYGYTFGSGTRLTVV.

The chain combines TRBV5-6 with TRBJ2-2, with TRBD2 matching over 11 bases. The germline V gene has CDR1 SGHDT and CDR2 YYEEEE. The junction had 3 bases not matched to a gene; V was cut back by 1 base and J by 4 bases. The CDR3 length is 16 residues. As DNA, the CDR3 is TGTGCCAGCAGCTTGATAGCGGGAGGGCCCACCGGGGAGCTGTTTTTT. This codes for CASSLIAGGPTGELFF.

The chain recombines TRBV2 with TRBJ2-1, with D hard to call. In germline, CDR1 is SNHLY, CDR2 FYNNEI. V gave up 4 bases and J gave up 2 bases, with 15 bases separating them. This CDR3 region has 16 residues. The CDR3 loop is CASSVLSATPYNEQFF. For the CDR3, the DNA is TGTGCCAGCAGTGTATTAAGCGCAACCCCCTACAATGAGCAGTTCTTC.

This chain connects TRBV5-4 to TRBJ2-7, with TRBD2 matching over 7 bases. The CDR3 totals 15 residues. V was pared by 4 bases and J by 6 bases, with 13 bases of the junction left unmatched. Per the germline V gene, CDR1 is SGHNT and CDR2 is YYREEE (reference sequence). CDR3 in amino acids: CASSHPAGRSPEQYF. CDR3 DNA: TGTGCCAGCAGCCACCCAGCGGGACGGTCCCCCGAGCAGTACTTC.

The CDR3 bases are TGTGCCAGCAGTTACTCGCCGACATCATATGGCTACACCTTC. Its protein is CASSYSPTSYGYTF. This rearrangement joins TRBV6-5 to TRBJ1-2; D ambiguous. V lost 0 bases and J 5 bases, leaving 10 bases between the germline ends. Germline V gene data show CDR1 as MNHEY and CDR2 as SVGAGI. This CDR3 contains 14 residues.

V is TRBV28 and J is TRBJ2-2; 14 nucleotides match TRBD2. Trimming cost V 5 bases and J 4 bases; bases outside gene matches: 6. The CDR3 sequence is 17 residues long. The germline V gene encodes CDR1 MDHEN and CDR2 SYDVKM. The CDR3 coding sequence is TGTGCCAGCAGTCCGACTAGCGGGAGGGCCCGCACCGGGGAGCTGTTTTTT. The encoded protein is CASSPTSGRARTGELFF.

Comment on this clone: The sample has other DNA sequences that encode this CDR3 too. The chain links TRBV28 to TRBJ2-7, with a tentative D call TRBD2 (6 bases). Germline lookup yields CDR1 MDHEN and CDR2 SYDVKM. The CDR3 length is 13 residues. The V end lost 3 bases, the J end lost 3 bases, and 9 bases lay between the germline ends. CDR3 sequence reads: CASSLGGVYEQYF. The CDR3 DNA follows: TGTGCCAGCAGTTTGGGGGGAGTCTACGAGCAGTACTTC.

The gene calls are TRBV4-2 and TRBJ2-3, with D uncertain. V was shortened by 0 bases and J by 1 base, with 11 bases between the two germline ends. Germline values: CDR1 LGHNA, CDR2 YNFKEQ. The CDR3 is 16 residues long. CDR3 sequence (DNA): TGTGCCAGCAGCCAAGAGAGCGCTCCCCGCACAGATACGCAGTATTTT. Amino acid sequence: CASSQESAPRTDTQYF.

V usage is TRBV28 and J usage is TRBJ2-2; D perhaps matches TRBD2 (6 bases). This CDR3 has 15 residues. In germline, CDR1 is MDHEN, CDR2 SYDVKM. The V end lost 5 bases, the J end lost 0 bases, and 10 bases lay between the germline ends. CDR3 bases: TGTGCCAGCAGTACGACTAGAACGAACACCGGGGAGCTGTTTTTT. This translates into CASSTTRTNTGELFF.

The J gene is TRBJ2-1, the V gene TRBV2; TRBD1 might be the D (6 bases). The CDR3 length is 15 residues. The germline CDR1 and CDR2 sequences are SNHLY and FYNNEI. Deletions cut 7 bases from V and 7 bases from J, with 20 bases between. CDR3 bases: TGTGCCAGCATCGGGATCCTCCAGGGGTGGAATGAGCAGTTCTTC. Translated: CASIGILQGWNEQFF.

The rearrangement links TRBV5-1 to TRBJ2-7, with D tentatively TRBD1 (6 bases). Germline CDR1 SGHRS, CDR2 YFSETQ. Trimming cost V 4 bases and J 2 bases, with 10 bases left between them. The CDR3 has 13 residues. The CDR3 sequence is CASSAGTPYEQYF. The CDR3 bases are TGCGCCAGCAGCGCCGGGACACCCTACGAGCAGTACTTC.

This clone has a single count. The chain recombines TRBV28 with TRBJ1-5, with 12 positions matching TRBD1. CDR1 is MDHEN and CDR2 is SYDVKM in the germline V gene. CDR3 length equals 16 residues. V gave up 5 bases and J gave up 4 bases; unmatched junction bases: 6. CDR3 in DNA: TGTGCCAGCAGTACCGGGACAGGGGGCTGGAATCAGCCCCAGCATTTT. It specifies CASSTGTGGWNQPQHF.

J is TRBJ1-5 and V is TRBV30; 10 bases line up with TRBD1. Germline-derived CDR1 and CDR2 are GTSNPN and SVGIG (reference sequence). CDR3 length equals 14 residues. J was trimmed by 7 bases and V by 3 bases; bases with no gene match: 6. The CDR3 protein is CAWRRQGARQPQHF. The CDR3 DNA sequence: TGTGCCTGGAGACGACAGGGGGCGAGGCAGCCCCAGCATTTT.

The genes are TRBV7-9 and TRBJ2-7, with 7 bases matching TRBD1. Germline V lookup: CDR1 SEHNR, CDR2 FQNEAQ (reference sequence). The CDR3 loop spans 14 amino acids. Losses at the gene ends were 2 bases for V and 4 bases for J; bases not matched to a gene: 5. The CDR3: CASSLRGRGYEQYF. The CDR3 nucleotides read TGTGCCAGCAGCTTACGGGGCAGGGGGTACGAGCAGTACTTC.

The chain has TRBV7-6 and TRBJ2-2; D unresolved. Between the trimmed V and J ends, which lost 8 bases and 5 bases, there was a span of 15 bases. The CDR3 totals 14 residues. CDR1 is SGHVS, CDR2 FNYEAQ, per germline. This CDR3 reads CASRRAGSTGELFF. In DNA, the CDR3 is TGTGCCAGCCGACGAGCAGGCTCGACCGGGGAGCTGTTTTTT. Full variable domain (rest looked up from reference TRBV7-6 and TRBJ2-2): GAGVSQSPRYKVTKRGQDVALRCDPISGHVSLYWYRQALGQGPEFLTYFNYEAQQDKSGLPNDRFSAERPEGSISTLTIQRTEQRDSAMYRCASRRAGSTGELFFGEGSRLTVL.

The V gene is TRBV28, the J gene TRBJ2-7; TRBD1 matches 8 bases. Trimming at V came to 8 bases and at J to 2 bases, leaving 8 bases not matched to a gene. The CDR3 loop spans 14 amino acids. Germline lookup yields CDR1 MDHEN and CDR2 SYDVKM. CDR3 residues: CASHEGTGTYEQYF. CDR3 nucleotides: TGTGCCAGCCATGAGGGGACAGGAACCTACGAGCAGTACTTC.

This clone was seen a single time. This chain uses TRBV2 with TRBJ1-3; D ambiguous. Trimming stripped 7 bases from V and 0 bases from J, with 13 bases between. This CDR3 comprises 15 residues. Germline V gene sequence: CDR1 SNHLY, CDR2 FYNNEI. For the CDR3, the DNA is TGTGCCAGCACTAGAGAGGCTCGCTCTGGAAACACCATATATTTT. It translates to CASTREARSGNTIYF.

This clone has more than one count but fewer than ten. The chain has TRBV2 and TRBJ1-5; a weak D match, TRBD1 (6 bases). V shed 5 bases and J shed 7 bases, with 12 bases lying between them. The CDR3 extends over 13 amino acids. Germline loops: CDR1 SNHLY, CDR2 FYNNEI. CDR3 protein: CASSQQGYQPQHF. CDR3 bases: TGTGCCAGCAGTCAACAGGGTTACCAGCCCCAGCATTTT.

The chain combines TRBV11-2 with TRBJ1-6; D is unresolved. Germline values: CDR1 SGHAT, CDR2 FQNNGV. V gave up 5 bases and J gave up 7 bases, with 6 bases separating them. This CDR3 is 12 amino acids long. The CDR3 protein is CASSPSNSPLHF. DNA of the CDR3: TGTGCCAGCAGCCCCTCGAATTCACCCCTCCACTTT.

This chain links TRBV28 with TRBJ2-7; tentative D call: TRBD2 (5 bases). Looked up from germline, CDR1 is MDHEN and CDR2 is SYDVKM. There are 14 residues in the CDR3. V was cut by 3 bases and J by 1 base, with 10 bases left in between. CDR3 bases: TGTGCCAGCAGTTTTAGCGACGGATCCTACGAGCAGTACTTC. Amino acids: CASSFSDGSYEQYF. Using reference TRBV28 and TRBJ2-7 for the parts outside the CDR3, the full variable domain is DVKVTQSSRYLVKRTGEKVFLECVQDMDHENMFWYRQDPGLGLRLIYFSYDVKMKEKGDIPEGYSVSREKKERFSLILESASTNQTSMYLCASSFSDGSYEQYFGPGTRLTVT.

This rearrangement joins TRBV6-5 to TRBJ2-7; 8 positions match TRBD1. Trimming removed 2 bases from V and 3 bases from J; junction bases left unmatched: 9. Germline V gene sequence: CDR1 MNHEY, CDR2 SVGAGI. The CDR3 runs 16 residues. The CDR3 reads CASSYLDRGLDYEQYF. CDR3 nucleotide sequence: TGTGCCAGCAGTTACCTAGACAGGGGCTTAGACTACGAGCAGTACTTC.

The table lists this clone with a count of one. The chain combines TRBV7-9 with TRBJ2-7, with a tentative D call TRBD1 (6 bases). This CDR3 region has 15 residues. The V and J ends lost 2 bases and 7 bases respectively, with 18 bases between them. Germline V CDR1 and CDR2: SEHNR, FQNEAQ (reference sequence). DNA for the CDR3: TGTGCCAGCAGCTTAACGGGACACAATTTGGGGGAGCAGTACTTC. It translates to CASSLTGHNLGEQYF.